The 24 T cell receptor beta chains reported below all come from one sample, sequenced in a study of blood T cell repertoires in COVID-19. Clones were sequenced by immunoSEQ multiplex PCR, and TCRdb holds only the in-frame ones, with some missing. The repertoire includes some 310,000 clones, 90% of them detected once, and around 0.96% sits in the top ten. The sequencing input was peripheral blood. These receptors were obtained from a woman aged 40 to 55 with COVID-19, enrolled during active disease.

The V call is TRBV2, the J call TRBJ1-3; D call uncertain. CDR1 SNHLY and CDR2 FYNNEI come from the germline V gene. Trimming pared 2 bases from V and 0 bases from J, leaving 5 bases between. The CDR3 is made up of 14 amino acids. CDR3 sequence reads: CASSEQDSGNTIYF. The CDR3 DNA is TGTGCCAGCAGTGAACAGGACTCTGGAAACACCATATATTTT.

This clone was observed a single time. The chain has TRBV7-2 and TRBJ1-2; D perhaps matches TRBD1 (6 bases). The CDR3 spans 13 residues. Looked up from germline, CDR1 is SGHTA and CDR2 is FQGNSA. Trimming removed 6 bases from V and 4 bases from J, with 12 bases in between. This CDR3 is CASSPTGPYGYTF. The CDR3 bases are TGTGCCAGCAGTCCTACAGGGCCCTATGGCTACACCTTC.

The rearrangement joins TRBV27 to TRBJ1-2; TRBD1 matches 9 bases. V trimming: 3 bases; J trimming: 4 bases; junction bases outside the gene matches: 9. From germline, CDR1 is MNHEY and CDR2 SMNVEV (reference sequence). The CDR3 has 16 residues. The CDR3 here is CASSLGQGNYRYGYTF. The CDR3 DNA is TGTGCCAGCAGTTTGGGACAGGGAAACTACCGCTATGGCTACACCTTC.

The chain uses TRBV6-4 and TRBJ2-2; TRBD1 might be the D (5 bases). V gave up 3 bases and J gave up 2 bases, with 13 bases separating them. Germline V lookup: CDR1 MRHNA, CDR2 SNTAGT. This CDR3 comprises 16 residues. In nucleotides, the CDR3 is TGTGCCAGCAGTGATTGGGGCCAGGTCAACACCGGGGAGCTGTTTTTT. It translates to CASSDWGQVNTGELFF.

V gene TRBV30 combines with J gene TRBJ1-5; TRBD1 matches at 7 bases. The trim removed 0 bases at V and 10 bases at J, leaving 6 bases unmatched. This CDR3 region has 13 residues. Per germline, CDR1 GTSNPN and CDR2 SVGIG (reference sequence). CDR3 region: CAWSVDRVRPQHF. The CDR3 DNA follows: TGTGCCTGGAGTGTAGACAGGGTCCGTCCCCAGCATTTT.

The V call is TRBV30, the J call TRBJ1-2; tentative D call: TRBD1 (5 bases). Germline V CDR1 and CDR2: GTSNPN, SVGIG (reference sequence). V gave up 0 bases and J gave up 7 bases, with 21 bases separating them. The length of the CDR3 is 16 residues. DNA for the CDR3: TGTGCCTGGAGTGTAGGTTTCGGGGGTTGGGCCGGTGGCTACACCTTC. It yields the protein CAWSVGFGGWAGGYTF.

The chain is built from TRBV18 and TRBJ1-5; 7 bases align to TRBD1. J lost 3 bases, V lost 2 bases, and 4 bases had no gene match. The CDR3 runs to 15 residues. Looked up from germline, CDR1 is KGHSH and CDR2 is LQKENI. The CDR3 DNA reads as TGTGCCAGCTCACCAAATGACAGGGCCAATCAGCCCCAGCATTTT. Amino acids: CASSPNDRANQPQHF. The entire variable domain, with the rest obtained from reference TRBV18 and TRBJ1-5, is as follows: NAGVMQNPRHLVRRRGQEARLRCSPMKGHSHVYWYRQLPEEGLKFMVYLQKENIIDESGMPKERFSAEFPKEGPSILRIQQVVRGDSAAYFCASSPNDRANQPQHFGDGTRLSIL.

This sequence joins TRBV9 and TRBJ2-2; 10 bases fit TRBD2. Germline V CDR1 and CDR2: SGDLS, YYNGEE. The J segment lost 1 base and the V segment lost 0 bases, leaving 6 bases of the junction unmatched. The CDR3 loop spans 18 amino acids. CDR3 residues: CASSVEPSGGLNTGELFF. The CDR3 DNA reads as TGTGCCAGCAGCGTAGAGCCTAGCGGGGGCCTGAACACCGGGGAGCTGTTTTTT.

The chain joins TRBV5-1 to TRBJ2-1, with TRBD2 matching 11 bases. There are 15 residues in the CDR3. Germline V CDR1 and CDR2: SGHRS, YFSETQ. V shed 7 bases, J shed 5 bases, and the junction held 8 bases outside the gene matches. CDR3 nucleotides: TGCGCCAGCTGCTCTATGACTAGCGGGAACAATGAGCAGTTCTTC. This gives the protein CASCSMTSGNNEQFF.

The gene calls are TRBV6-2 or TRBV6-3 and TRBJ2-3; 11 bases are a match to TRBD1. Germline lookup yields CDR1 MNHEY and CDR2 SVGEGT. This CDR3 region has 18 residues. J gave up 6 bases and V 4 bases, and 15 bases lay outside the gene matches. CDR3 nucleotides: TGTGCCAGCAGTTTCCAAATCCCCGGACAGGGGGCAAGGGATACGCAGTATTTT. Its protein is CASSFQIPGQGARDTQYF.

The V and J genes are TRBV5-4 and TRBJ2-1, with 16 bases aligning to TRBD2. V dropped 4 bases and J dropped 6; count of bases not matched to a gene: 10. The CDR3 consists of 18 residues. Germline lookup yields CDR1 SGHNT and CDR2 YYREEE (reference sequence). Here the CDR3 DNA reads TGTGCCAGCAGCCTCGGGGGACTAGCGGGAGGGCGGGGCAATGAGCAGTTCTTC. Its translation is CASSLGGLAGGRGNEQFF.

This sequence joins TRBV27 and TRBJ2-7; D possibly corresponds to TRBD1 (5 bases). CDR1 MNHEY and CDR2 SMNVEV come from the germline V gene (reference sequence). The CDR3 has 15 amino acids. V shed 7 bases and J shed 4 bases, with 20 bases lying between them. The CDR3 DNA reads TGTGCCAGCACCGATGTGGGGATCTCAGGGTACGAGCAGTACTTC. As protein: CASTDVGISGYEQYF.

V and J are TRBV7-2 and TRBJ2-7; maybe TRBD2 (6 bases). The CDR3 consists of 15 residues. CDR1 and CDR2 from the germline V gene are SGHTA and FQGNSA. Trimming shortened V by 0 bases and J by 4 bases, and 13 bases separated the two germline ends. The CDR3 protein is CASSLAGAGWYEQYF. The CDR3 bases are TGTGCCAGCAGCTTAGCAGGGGCGGGGTGGTACGAGCAGTACTTC.

The rearrangement uses TRBV24-1 and TRBJ1-4; 9 bases align to TRBD1. Germline V gives CDR1 KGHDR, CDR2 SFDVKD. Trimming at V came to 5 bases and at J to 8 bases, leaving 2 bases not matched to a gene. The CDR3 length is 13 residues. The CDR3 loop reads CATSGTGAEKLFF. The CDR3 bases are TGTGCCACCAGTGGGACAGGGGCCGAAAAACTGTTTTTT.

This chain joins TRBV27 and TRBJ1-5; TRBD1 aligns across 9 bases. Trimming at V came to 7 bases and at J to 3 bases, leaving 7 bases not matched to a gene. Germline CDR1 and CDR2: MNHEY and SMNVEV (reference sequence). This CDR3 is built from 15 residues. The CDR3, as DNA: TGTGCCAGCATTCCGACAGGGGGGTACAATCAGCCCCAGCATTTT. Its translation is CASIPTGGYNQPQHF.

The chain links TRBV3-1 (or the pseudogene TRBV3-2) to TRBJ2-7; D is possibly TRBD2 (7 bases). Trimming pared 0 bases from V and 1 base from J, leaving 19 bases between. The germline V gene encodes CDR1 LGHDT and CDR2 YNNKEL (reference sequence). This CDR3 has 18 amino acids. CDR3 in amino acids: CASSQDPRGSGISYEQYF. The CDR3 bases are TGTGCCAGCAGCCAAGATCCCAGGGGCAGCGGGATTTCCTACGAGCAGTACTTC.

The genes are TRBV14 and TRBJ2-7, with D possibly TRBD2 on 5 matching bases. The germline CDR1 and CDR2 sequences are SGHDN and FVKESK. V lost 1 base and J 6 bases, leaving 13 bases between the germline ends. The CDR3 contains 14 residues. The CDR3: CASSQVGIPGEQYF. The CDR3 nucleotides read TGTGCCAGCAGCCAAGTCGGGATCCCCGGCGAGCAGTACTTC.

The chain joins TRBV7-2 to TRBJ2-6; D may be TRBD2 (6 bases). Germline V CDR1 and CDR2: SGHTA, FQGNSA. V was trimmed by 1 base and J by 4 bases, leaving 14 bases between them. The CDR3 has 17 amino acids. CDR3 protein: CASSLVAGGTGANVLTF. In DNA form, the CDR3 reads TGTGCCAGCAGCTTAGTAGCCGGGGGAACCGGGGCCAACGTCCTGACTTTC.

This chain uses TRBV5-1 with TRBJ2-3; 9 positions agree with TRBD2. The V segment lost 0 bases and the J segment 4 bases; nucleotides outside the gene matches: 6. Germline CDR1 is SGHRS and CDR2 is YFSETQ. The CDR3 contains 16 residues. CDR3 sequence (DNA): TGCGCCAGCAGCTTGGTCGGCGGGAGGGTGGCAGATACGCAGTATTTT. Translation gives CASSLVGGRVADTQYF.

This chain connects TRBV7-9 to TRBJ2-3, with D maybe TRBD2 (6 bases). The length of the CDR3 is 15 residues. Trimming took 4 bases from V and 7 from J, leaving 18 bases between them. Germline loops: CDR1 SEHNR, CDR2 FQNEAQ (reference sequence). The chain's CDR3 is CASSSTGLYDNTQYF. The CDR3 DNA is TGTGCCAGCAGCTCCACGGGACTTTATGACAATACGCAGTATTTT. The full variable domain, its missing parts supplied by reference TRBV7-9 and TRBJ2-3, is DTGVSQNPRHKITKRGQNVTFRCDPISEHNRLYWYRQTLGQGPEFLTYFQNEAQLEKSRLLSDRFSAERPKGSFSTLEIQRTEQGDSAMYLCASSSTGLYDNTQYFGPGTRLTVL.

The V gene is TRBV9, the J gene TRBJ2-1, with 8 positions matching TRBD1. In germline, CDR1 is SGDLS, CDR2 YYNGEE. This CDR3 spans 19 amino acids. V gave up 2 bases and J gave up 4 bases; unmatched junction bases: 17. The CDR3 DNA sequence: TGTGCCAGCAGCGTTAGGACAGGGTCACCCCAAATTACTTACAATGAGCAGTTCTTC. Translation gives CASSVRTGSPQITYNEQFF.

The V call is TRBV28, the J call TRBJ1-2; the D gene is possibly TRBD1 (5 bases). V was clipped by 5 bases and J by 0 bases, with 7 bases between them. Germline V gene data show CDR1 as MDHEN and CDR2 as SYDVKM. The length of the CDR3 is 13 residues. CDR3 residues: CASSVRANYGYTF. The DNA for the CDR3 is TGTGCCAGCAGTGTCAGGGCTAACTATGGCTACACCTTC.

This chain connects TRBV9 to TRBJ1-5; 8 positions match TRBD1. The V gene's germline CDR1 is SGDLS and CDR2 YYNGEE. The CDR3 has 15 amino acids. After removal of 3 bases from V and 2 bases from J, the junction contained 4 bases not matched to a gene. The CDR3 here is CASSEGQARNQPQHF. CDR3 nucleotides: TGTGCCAGCAGCGAGGGACAGGCCCGCAATCAGCCCCAGCATTTT. Supplemented by reference TRBV9 and TRBJ1-5, the full variable domain reads DSGVTQTPKHLITATGQRVTLRCSPRSGDLSVYWYQQSLDQGLQFLIQYYNGEERAKGNILERFSAQQFPDLHSELNLSSLELGDSALYFCASSEGQARNQPQHFGDGTRLSIL.

The chain employs TRBV15 and TRBJ1-5, with D tentatively TRBD1 (6 bases). The V and J ends lost 4 bases and 2 bases respectively, with 12 bases between them. The V gene's germline CDR1 is LNHNV and CDR2 YYDKDF (reference sequence). The CDR3 length is 15 residues. This chain's CDR3 is CATSKGGPGNQPQHF. CDR3 DNA: TGTGCCACCAGCAAGGGGGGGCCGGGCAATCAGCCCCAGCATTTT.